What follows are 3 T cell receptor beta chains derived from one specimen sequenced in a study of cytomegalovirus exposure and HLA in healthy donors. PCR involved 60 Vbeta and 13 Jbeta primers. Some clones are missing from TCRdb's copy, which holds only in-frame ones; the method was immunoSEQ multiplex PCR. The sample lists about 160,000 clones; approximately 75% were seen once. Material for sequencing was PBMCs. These TCRs come from a man in his forties or fifties in good health and CMV-seropositive.

V is TRBV14 and J is TRBJ1-1, with D possibly matching TRBD1 (5 bases). V was shortened by 0 bases and J by 10 bases, with 6 bases between the two germline ends. This CDR3 has 11 amino acids. Germline CDR1 reads SGHDN; CDR2 reads FVKESK. The CDR3, as DNA: TGTGCCAGCAGCCAAGAGGGGCGAGCTTTCTTT. Its protein is CASSQEGRAFF. The whole variable domain, filled in from reference TRBV14 and TRBJ1-1, reads EAGVTQFPSHSVIEKGQTVTLRCDPISGHDNLYWYRRVMGKEIKFLLHFVKESKQDESGMPNNRFLAERTGGTYSTLKVQPAELEDSGVYFCASSQEGRAFFGQGTRLTVV.

This clone was detected only a few times. The sample contains more than one DNA sequence encoding this CDR3. The J gene is TRBJ2-3, the V gene TRBV2; 15 positions match TRBD2. V lost 5 bases to trimming and J lost 3 bases; unmatched junction nucleotides: 3. CDR1 SNHLY and CDR2 FYNNEI come from the germline V gene. This CDR3 comprises 16 residues. CDR3 nucleotide sequence: TGTGCCAGCAGTCAGGGACTAGCGGGGGGTACAGATACGCAGTATTTT. Amino acid sequence: CASSQGLAGGTDTQYF.

The rearrangement joins TRBV18 to TRBJ1-1, with 8 bases lining up with TRBD1. There are 15 residues in the CDR3. CDR1 is KGHSH and CDR2 is LQKENI in the germline V gene. The trim removed 3 bases at V and 4 bases at J, leaving 7 bases unmatched. The CDR3 DNA sequence: TGTGCCAGCTCACCCCAGGGGGCGGCGGGCACTGAAGCTTTCTTT. Its protein is CASSPQGAAGTEAFF.